The 17 T cell receptor beta chains reported below all come from one sample, sequenced in a study of long-term antiretroviral therapy in people with HIV. Researchers ran immunoSEQ v3.0 at survey level. Data came from immunoSEQ multiplex PCR; TCRdb stores just in-frame clones and leaves some out. The sample lists over 30,000 clones; about 85% were seen once. The source material was unsorted PBMCs, sampled 1.9 years after starting antiretroviral therapy. These receptors all stem from a man in his late teens or twenties with HIV.

This chain links TRBV7-2 with TRBJ2-2; no definite D call. Germline CDR1 is SGHTA and CDR2 is FQGNSA. CDR3 length: 13 residues. Trimming took off 4 bases at V and 2 bases at J, with 5 bases between the two ends. The CDR3 is CASSSRNTGELFF. The CDR3 region has the DNA TGTGCCAGCAGCTCCCGAAACACCGGGGAGCTGTTTTTT.

This chain's CDR3 is CASSDARGRTYNEQFF. Written as DNA, the CDR3 is TGTGCCAGCAGTGATGCTCGAGGGCGGACCTACAATGAGCAGTTCTTC. The V and J genes are TRBV6-1 and TRBJ2-1, with a weak D call TRBD2 (5 bases). The CDR3 has 16 amino acids. Germline lookup yields CDR1 MNHNS and CDR2 SASEGT. V dropped 3 bases and J dropped 2 bases, with 14 bases sitting between them.

The rearrangement joins TRBV5-1 to TRBJ2-7; D ambiguous. This CDR3 contains 12 residues. Looked up from germline, CDR1 is SGHRS and CDR2 is YFSETQ. V shed 7 bases and J shed 5 bases, with 13 bases lying between them. Here the CDR3 DNA reads TGCGCCAGCCGCAAGGGCCCGGACGAGCAGTACTTC. Protein product: CASRKGPDEQYF.

V gene TRBV18 combines with J gene TRBJ1-4; D is unclear. Trimming removed 3 bases from V and 10 bases from J, with 15 bases in between. This CDR3 contains 14 residues. Germline V gene data show CDR1 as KGHSH and CDR2 as LQKENI. CDR3 bases: TGTGCCAGCTCACCCGGGATCCCAAGAGGAAAACTGTTTTTT. This translates into CASSPGIPRGKLFF. Filled out from reference TRBV18 and TRBJ1-4, the complete variable domain reads NAGVMQNPRHLVRRRGQEARLRCSPMKGHSHVYWYRQLPEEGLKFMVYLQKENIIDESGMPKERFSAEFPKEGPSILRIQQVVRGDSAAYFCASSPGIPRGKLFFGSGTQLSVL.

The CDR3 here is CASSVTDTQYF. CDR3 bases: TGTGCCAGCAGTGTCACAGATACGCAGTATTTT. The gene calls are TRBV6-1 and TRBJ2-3; no clear D gene. Germline CDR1 MNHNS, CDR2 SASEGT. This CDR3 is 11 amino acids long. V gave up 4 bases and J gave up 2 bases, with 1 base separating them.

The genes are TRBV2 and TRBJ1-1; D not certain. V lost 3 bases, J lost 7 bases, and 6 bases lay in between. From germline, CDR1 is SNHLY and CDR2 FYNNEI. The CDR3 spans 11 residues. CDR3 bases: TGTGCCAGCAGTGACCATTTTGAAGCTTTCTTT. This sequence encodes CASSDHFEAFF.

The rearrangement links TRBV28 to TRBJ1-5; 7 bases fit TRBD1. The CDR3 runs 16 residues. After removal of 6 bases from V and 1 base from J, the junction contained 9 bases not matched to a gene. Germline CDR1 and CDR2: MDHEN and SYDVKM. The chain's CDR3 is CASRHGGGLSNQPQHF. CDR3 nucleotide sequence: TGTGCCAGCAGGCACGGAGGGGGCTTGAGCAATCAGCCCCAGCATTTT. The complete variable domain, with remaining parts taken from reference TRBV28 and TRBJ1-5, reads DVKVTQSSRYLVKRTGEKVFLECVQDMDHENMFWYRQDPGLGLRLIYFSYDVKMKEKGDIPEGYSVSREKKERFSLILESASTNQTSMYLCASRHGGGLSNQPQHFGDGTRLSIL.

This chain uses TRBV19 with TRBJ1-1, with D perhaps matching TRBD1 (6 bases). Trimming took 1 base from V and 1 from J, leaving 7 bases between them. Germline CDR1 reads LNHDA; CDR2 reads SQIVND (reference sequence). The CDR3 runs to 14 residues. The DNA for the CDR3 is TGTGCCAGTAGTATAGGCAGGGGGAACACTGAAGCTTTCTTT. Protein: CASSIGRGNTEAFF. Drawing the rest from reference TRBV19 and TRBJ1-1, the complete variable domain is DGGITQSPKYLFRKEGQNVTLSCEQNLNHDAMYWYRQDPGQGLRLIYYSQIVNDFQKGDIAEGYSVSREKKESFPLTVTSAQKNPTAFYLCASSIGRGNTEAFFGQGTRLTVV.

V gene TRBV11-2 combines with J gene TRBJ1-1, with D unclear. This CDR3 has 13 amino acids. From germline, CDR1 is SGHAT and CDR2 FQNNGV. The germline V and J ends were trimmed by 3 bases and 5 bases, with 10 bases remaining between them. The CDR3 DNA is TGTGCCAGCAGCTTTCAGACTGGGACTGAAGCTTTCTTT. Amino acids: CASSFQTGTEAFF.

The rearrangement joins TRBV5-4 to TRBJ2-5, with D possibly matching TRBD1 (5 bases). This CDR3 is 15 amino acids long. Trimming stripped 0 bases from V and 4 bases from J, with 13 bases between. CDR1 and CDR2 (germline): SGHNT, YYREEE (reference sequence). The CDR3 region is CASSLDPGSGETQYF. The CDR3 DNA sequence: TGTGCCAGCAGCTTGGATCCAGGGTCTGGAGAGACCCAGTACTTC. The full variable domain, its missing parts supplied by reference TRBV5-4 and TRBJ2-5, is ETGVTQSPTHLIKTRGQQVTLRCSSQSGHNTVSWYQQALGQGPQFIFQYYREEENGRGNFPPRFSGLQFPNYSSELNVNALELDDSALYLCASSLDPGSGETQYFGPGTRLLVL.

V usage is TRBV28 and J usage is TRBJ1-1; tentative D call: TRBD1 (6 bases). CDR1 MDHEN and CDR2 SYDVKM come from the germline V gene. Between the trimmed V and J ends, which lost 5 bases and 4 bases, there was a span of 8 bases. The CDR3 runs 12 residues. CDR3 in DNA: TGTGCCAGCAGTCCCAGGGGCACTGAAGCTTTCTTT. Residues: CASSPRGTEAFF.

V usage is TRBV7-9 and J usage is TRBJ1-6; the D gene is possibly TRBD1 (5 bases). V was cut by 1 base and J by 6 bases, with 16 bases left in between. The CDR3 contains 17 residues. Germline V gene data show CDR1 as SEHNR and CDR2 as FQNEAQ (reference sequence). CDR3 residues: CASSLEGPGVGNSPLHF. CDR3 in DNA: TGTGCCAGCAGCTTAGAGGGCCCGGGGGTAGGTAATTCACCCCTCCACTTT.

As concerns this clone: The junction differs from germline at one of its ends, possibly a read error. In DNA, the CDR3 is TGTGCCAGCAGCCTAGCCGCTGGGGGCCAAGAGACCCAGTACTTC. This gives the protein CASSLAAGGQETQYF. The chain uses TRBV7-2 and TRBJ2-5; D may correspond to TRBD1 or TRBD2 (5 bases each). CDR3 length equals 15 residues. Germline V gene sequence: CDR1 SGHTA, CDR2 FQGNSA.

The chain combines TRBV7-2 with TRBJ1-4; no firm D call. The length of the CDR3 is 16 residues. Per the germline V gene, CDR1 is SGHTA and CDR2 is FQGNSA. V was clipped by 5 bases and J by 5 bases, with 18 bases between them. DNA for the CDR3: TGTGCCAGCAGCCTATTGGGGTTTAGGCGAAATGAAAAACTGTTTTTT. Protein product: CASSLLGFRRNEKLFF.

The chain employs TRBV7-3 and TRBJ2-3; D assignment may be TRBD1 or TRBD2 (5 bases each). V shed 2 bases and J shed 1 base, with 7 bases lying between them. Germline V gene data show CDR1 as SGHTA and CDR2 as FQGTGA. CDR3 length equals 14 residues. CDR3: CASSLVGGTDTQYF. DNA of the CDR3: TGTGCCAGCAGCTTAGTGGGGGGCACAGATACGCAGTATTTT.

CDR3 in amino acids: CASSAQKNYGYTF. The CDR3 coding sequence is TGTGCCAGCAGTGCACAGAAAAACTATGGCTACACCTTC. The chain joins TRBV2 to TRBJ1-2; D is uncertain. Germline V gene data show CDR1 as SNHLY and CDR2 as FYNNEI. V was trimmed by 4 bases and J by 2 bases, leaving 8 bases between them. CDR3 size: 13 residues.

V is TRBV6-6 and J is TRBJ1-5; D might be TRBD1 (5 bases). CDR3 length: 14 residues. Trimming took off 5 bases at V and 3 bases at J, with 11 bases between the two ends. CDR1 and CDR2 (germline): MNHNY, SVGAGI (reference sequence). As DNA, the CDR3 is TGTGCCAGCAGTGGGACGGACCACAATCAGCCCCAGCATTTT. Its translation is CASSGTDHNQPQHF.